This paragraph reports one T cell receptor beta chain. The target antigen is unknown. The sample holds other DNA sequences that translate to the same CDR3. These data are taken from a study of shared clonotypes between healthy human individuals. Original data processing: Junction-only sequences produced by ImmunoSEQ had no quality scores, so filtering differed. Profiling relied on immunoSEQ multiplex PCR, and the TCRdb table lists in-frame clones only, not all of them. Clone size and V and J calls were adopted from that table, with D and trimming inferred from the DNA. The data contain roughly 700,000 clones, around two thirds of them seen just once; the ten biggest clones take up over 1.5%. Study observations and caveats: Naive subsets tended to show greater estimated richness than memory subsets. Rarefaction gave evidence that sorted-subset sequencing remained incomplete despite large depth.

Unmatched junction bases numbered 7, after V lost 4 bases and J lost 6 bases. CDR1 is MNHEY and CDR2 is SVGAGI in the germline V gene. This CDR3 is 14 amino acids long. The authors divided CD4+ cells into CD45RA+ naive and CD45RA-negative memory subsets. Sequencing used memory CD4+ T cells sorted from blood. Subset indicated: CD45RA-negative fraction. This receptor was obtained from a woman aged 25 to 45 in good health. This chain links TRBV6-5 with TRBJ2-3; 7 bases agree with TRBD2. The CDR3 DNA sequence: TGTGCCAGCAGTTCCGGGGGAGGGCCGGATACGCAGTATTTT. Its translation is CASSSGGGPDTQYF.